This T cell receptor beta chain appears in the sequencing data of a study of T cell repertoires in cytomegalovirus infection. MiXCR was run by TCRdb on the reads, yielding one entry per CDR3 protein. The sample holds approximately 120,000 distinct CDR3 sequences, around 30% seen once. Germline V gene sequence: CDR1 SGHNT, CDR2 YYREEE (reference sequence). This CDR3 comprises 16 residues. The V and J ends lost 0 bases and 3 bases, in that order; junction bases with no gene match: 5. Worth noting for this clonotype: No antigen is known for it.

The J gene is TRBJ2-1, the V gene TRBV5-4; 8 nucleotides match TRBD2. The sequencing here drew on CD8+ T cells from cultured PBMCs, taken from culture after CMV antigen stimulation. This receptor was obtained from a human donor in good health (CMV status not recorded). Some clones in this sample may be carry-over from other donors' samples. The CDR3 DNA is TGTGCCAGCAGCTTGGTATGGCGGGGGGACTACAATGAGCAGTTCTTC. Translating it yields CASSLVWRGDYNEQFF.